Sequencing of this T cell receptor beta chain was carried out in a study of T cells in Graves' hyperthyroidism and ophthalmopathy. As for the study in general: Peripheral blood was taken when the disease was first diagnosed, before any treatment began.

Trimming at V came to 0 bases and at J to 2 bases, leaving 7 bases not matched to a gene. The CDR3 has 17 residues. Germline CDR1 and CDR2: SGHDN and FVKESK. TCR beta CDR3 sequences were amplified from RNA transcripts. The primer set for the first-round RT-PCR of the TCR CDR3 was HTBI. TCRdb ran MiXCR on the multiplex PCR reads and lists one entry per CDR3 protein. The sample yields a few hundred thousand distinct CDR3 sequences, about a sixth seen once. This clonotype came up a few times. The antigen is unknown. General study points: Blood also held most thyroid clonotypes expanded beyond 0.001.

The rearrangement links TRBV14 to TRBJ2-3; 8 bases align to TRBD2. This clonotype originated in a woman aged 40-49 years with Graves' ophthalmopathy. The specimen sequenced was blood. CDR3 nucleotide sequence: TGTGCCAGCAGCCAAGATCGTACTAGCGGACCCACAGATACGCAGTATTTT. This codes for CASSQDRTSGPTDTQYF.